This TCR beta chain was recorded in a study of CD8+CD57+ T cells in acquired aplastic anemia. Overall study: Sorted CD4+ and CD8+ cells gave an average of roughly 3 ug of DNA.

Sequenced patients had shown CD8+CD57+ cell expansion by flow cytometry. Everyone among the patients had severe acquired aplastic anemia. In the case of this clonotype: The antigen remains unidentified.

Study-wide results and limits: Researchers report that some 31 CD8+ CDR3 sequences appeared in both patients and controls.

Trimming stripped 6 bases from V and 13 bases from J, with 15 bases between. The CDR3 consists of 11 residues. Profiling of TCR beta VDJ combinations and CDR3 sequences used genomic DNA as template. TCRdb ran MiXCR on the reads and lists one entry per CDR3 protein. The table records 200,000 or so distinct CDR3 sequences, just under 50% of them present only once. The source material was sorted CD4+, CD8+, or CD8+CD57+ T cells (not recorded which) from PBMCs. The TCR comes from a human donor with aplastic anemia. The chain carries TRBV12-3 or TRBV12-4 and TRBJ1-2; D gene unclear. The CDR3 sequence is CASSSGLDTTF. CDR3 in DNA: TGTGCCAGCAGCTCAGGACTAGACACCACCTTC.